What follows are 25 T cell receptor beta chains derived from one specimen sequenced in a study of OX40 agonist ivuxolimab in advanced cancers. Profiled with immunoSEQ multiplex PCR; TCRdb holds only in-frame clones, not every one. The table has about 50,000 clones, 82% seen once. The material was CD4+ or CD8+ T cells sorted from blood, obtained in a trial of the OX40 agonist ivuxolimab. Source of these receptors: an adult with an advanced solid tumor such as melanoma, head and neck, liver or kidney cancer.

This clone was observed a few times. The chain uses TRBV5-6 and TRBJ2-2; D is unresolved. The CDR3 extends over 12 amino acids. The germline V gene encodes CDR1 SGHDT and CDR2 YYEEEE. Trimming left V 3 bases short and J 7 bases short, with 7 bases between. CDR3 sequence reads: CASSSFGGELFF. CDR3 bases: TGTGCCAGCAGCTCCTTCGGCGGGGAGCTGTTTTTT.

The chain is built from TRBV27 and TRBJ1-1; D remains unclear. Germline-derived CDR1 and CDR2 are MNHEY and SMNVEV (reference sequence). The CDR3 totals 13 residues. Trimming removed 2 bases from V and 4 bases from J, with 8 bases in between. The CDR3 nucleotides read TGTGCCAGCAGTTTAAGGGAGACCACTGAAGCTTTCTTT. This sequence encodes CASSLRETTEAFF.

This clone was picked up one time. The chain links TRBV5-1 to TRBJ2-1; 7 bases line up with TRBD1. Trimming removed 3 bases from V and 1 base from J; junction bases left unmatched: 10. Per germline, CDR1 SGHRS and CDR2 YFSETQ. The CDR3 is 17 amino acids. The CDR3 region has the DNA TGCGCCAGCAGCTCGCCCTTGACAGGGAAGTCCTACAATGAGCAGTTCTTC. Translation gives CASSSPLTGKSYNEQFF.

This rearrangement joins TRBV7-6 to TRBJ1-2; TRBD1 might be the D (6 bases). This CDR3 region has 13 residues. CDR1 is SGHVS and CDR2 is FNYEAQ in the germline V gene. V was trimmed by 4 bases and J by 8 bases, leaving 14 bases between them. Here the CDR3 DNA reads TGTGCCAGCAGCTCGTACAGGGAAGAAGGCTACACCTTC. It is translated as CASSSYREEGYTF.

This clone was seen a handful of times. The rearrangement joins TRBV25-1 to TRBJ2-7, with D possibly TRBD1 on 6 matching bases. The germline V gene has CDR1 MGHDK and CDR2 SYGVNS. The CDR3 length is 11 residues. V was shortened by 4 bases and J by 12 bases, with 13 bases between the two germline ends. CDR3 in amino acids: CASSGGQKRYF. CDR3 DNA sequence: TGTGCCAGCAGTGGCGGACAGAAAAGGTACTTC.

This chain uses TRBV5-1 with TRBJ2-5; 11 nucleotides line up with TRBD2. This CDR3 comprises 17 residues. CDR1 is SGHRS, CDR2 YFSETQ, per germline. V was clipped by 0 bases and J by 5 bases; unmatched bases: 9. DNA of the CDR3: TGCGCCAGCAGCTTGGCCCTAGCGGGGGGCCAAGGGGAGACCCAGTACTTC. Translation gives CASSLALAGGQGETQYF.

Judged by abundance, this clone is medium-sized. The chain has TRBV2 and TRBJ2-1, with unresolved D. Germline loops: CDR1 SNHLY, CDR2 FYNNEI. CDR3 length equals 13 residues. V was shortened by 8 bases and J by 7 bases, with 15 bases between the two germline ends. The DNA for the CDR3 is TGTGCCAGCCAACTGGACGAGAATAATGAGCAGTTCTTC. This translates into CASQLDENNEQFF.

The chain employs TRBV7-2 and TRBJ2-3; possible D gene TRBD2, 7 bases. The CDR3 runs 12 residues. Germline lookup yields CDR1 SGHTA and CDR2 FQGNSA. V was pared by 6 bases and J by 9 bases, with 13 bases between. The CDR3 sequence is CASRSEGGTQYF. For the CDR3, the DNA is TGTGCCAGCAGGAGTGAGGGGGGGACGCAGTATTTT.

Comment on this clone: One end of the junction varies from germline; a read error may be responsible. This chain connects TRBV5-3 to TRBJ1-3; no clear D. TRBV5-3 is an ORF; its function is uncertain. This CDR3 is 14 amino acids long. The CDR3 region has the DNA TGTGCCAGCAGCTTCAGTGCGGGTGGAAACACCATATATTTT. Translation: CASSFSAGGNTIYF.

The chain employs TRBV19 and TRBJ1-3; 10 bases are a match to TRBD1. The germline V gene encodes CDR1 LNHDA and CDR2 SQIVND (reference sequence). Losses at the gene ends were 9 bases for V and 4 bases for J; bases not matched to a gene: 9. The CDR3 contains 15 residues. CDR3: CASMLDRGAGNTIYF. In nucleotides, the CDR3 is TGTGCCAGCATGTTGGACAGGGGGGCAGGAAACACCATATATTTT.

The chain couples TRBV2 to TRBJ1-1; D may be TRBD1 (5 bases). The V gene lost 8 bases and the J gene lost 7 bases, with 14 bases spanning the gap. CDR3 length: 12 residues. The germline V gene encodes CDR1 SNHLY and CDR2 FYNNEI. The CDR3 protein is CASPRDSGEAFF. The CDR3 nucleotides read TGTGCCAGCCCCCGGGACTCGGGTGAAGCTTTCTTT. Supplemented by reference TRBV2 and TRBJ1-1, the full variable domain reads EPEVTQTPSHQVTQMGQEVILRCVPISNHLYFYWYRQILGQKVEFLVSFYNNEISEKSEIFDDQFSVERPDGSNFTLKIRSTKLEDSAMYFCASPRDSGEAFFGQGTRLTVV.

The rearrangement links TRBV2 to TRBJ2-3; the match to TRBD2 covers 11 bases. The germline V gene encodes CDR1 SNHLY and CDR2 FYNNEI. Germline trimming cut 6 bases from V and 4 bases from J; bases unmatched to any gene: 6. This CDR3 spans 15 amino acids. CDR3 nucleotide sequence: TGTGCCAGCAGGATAGCGGGAGGGGGTGCAGATACGCAGTATTTT. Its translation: CASRIAGGGADTQYF.

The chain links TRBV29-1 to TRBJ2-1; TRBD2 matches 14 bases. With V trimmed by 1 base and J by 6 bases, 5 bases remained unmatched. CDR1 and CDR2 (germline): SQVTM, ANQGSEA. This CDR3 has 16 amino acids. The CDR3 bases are TGCAGCGTTGAAGGGACTAGCGGGAGGACATTCAATGAGCAGTTCTTC. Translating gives CSVEGTSGRTFNEQFF.

The CDR3 region is CASSPAGQGASKNIQYF. The CDR3 region has the DNA TGTGCCAGCAGTCCGGCCGGACAGGGGGCTTCCAAAAACATTCAGTACTTC. The chain carries TRBV28 and TRBJ2-4; 11 bases agree with TRBD1. The germline V gene encodes CDR1 MDHEN and CDR2 SYDVKM. This CDR3 is 17 amino acids long. The J segment lost 2 bases and the V segment lost 5 bases, leaving 8 bases of the junction unmatched. The full variable domain, its missing parts supplied by reference TRBV28 and TRBJ2-4, is DVKVTQSSRYLVKRTGEKVFLECVQDMDHENMFWYRQDPGLGLRLIYFSYDVKMKEKGDIPEGYSVSREKKERFSLILESASTNQTSMYLCASSPAGQGASKNIQYFGAGTRLSVL.

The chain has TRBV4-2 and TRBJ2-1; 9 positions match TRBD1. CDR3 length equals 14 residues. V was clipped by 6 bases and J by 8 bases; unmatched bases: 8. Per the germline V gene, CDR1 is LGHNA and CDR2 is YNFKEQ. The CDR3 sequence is CASSPGQGYDEQFF. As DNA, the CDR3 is TGTGCCAGCAGTCCGGGACAGGGTTACGATGAGCAGTTCTTC.

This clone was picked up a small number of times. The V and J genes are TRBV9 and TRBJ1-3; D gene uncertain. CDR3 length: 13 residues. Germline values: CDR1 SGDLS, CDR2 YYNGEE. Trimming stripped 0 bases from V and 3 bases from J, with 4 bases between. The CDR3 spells CASSVVLGNTIYF. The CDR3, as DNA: TGTGCCAGCAGCGTAGTTCTTGGAAACACCATATATTTT.

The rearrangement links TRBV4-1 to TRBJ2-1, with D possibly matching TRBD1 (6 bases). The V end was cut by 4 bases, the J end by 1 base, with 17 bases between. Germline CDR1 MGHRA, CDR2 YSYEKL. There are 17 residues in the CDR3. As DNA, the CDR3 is TGCGCCAGCAGCCTTGGGACACAAGTAGCGTCCTACAATGAGCAGTTCTTC. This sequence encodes CASSLGTQVASYNEQFF.

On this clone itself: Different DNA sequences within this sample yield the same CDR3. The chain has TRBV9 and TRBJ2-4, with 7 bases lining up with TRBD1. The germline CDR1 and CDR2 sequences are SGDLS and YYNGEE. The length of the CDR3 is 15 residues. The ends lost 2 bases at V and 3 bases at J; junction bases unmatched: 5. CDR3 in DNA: TGTGCCAGCAGCGTTGGACAGGAAAACAAAAACATTCAGTACTTC. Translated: CASSVGQENKNIQYF. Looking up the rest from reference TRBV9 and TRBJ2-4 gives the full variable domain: DSGVTQTPKHLITATGQRVTLRCSPRSGDLSVYWYQQSLDQGLQFLIQYYNGEERAKGNILERFSAQQFPDLHSELNLSSLELGDSALYFCASSVGQENKNIQYFGAGTRLSVL.

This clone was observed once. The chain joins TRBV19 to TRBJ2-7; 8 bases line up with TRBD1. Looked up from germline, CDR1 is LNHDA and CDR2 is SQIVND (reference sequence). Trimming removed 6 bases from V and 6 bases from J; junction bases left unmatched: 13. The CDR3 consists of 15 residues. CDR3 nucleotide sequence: TGTGCCAGTAGGAAAGACAGGGGCGCGATGGGCGAGCAGTACTTC. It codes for CASRKDRGAMGEQYF. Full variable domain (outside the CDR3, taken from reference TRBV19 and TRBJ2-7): DGGITQSPKYLFRKEGQNVTLSCEQNLNHDAMYWYRQDPGQGLRLIYYSQIVNDFQKGDIAEGYSVSREKKESFPLTVTSAQKNPTAFYLCASRKDRGAMGEQYFGPGTRLTVT.

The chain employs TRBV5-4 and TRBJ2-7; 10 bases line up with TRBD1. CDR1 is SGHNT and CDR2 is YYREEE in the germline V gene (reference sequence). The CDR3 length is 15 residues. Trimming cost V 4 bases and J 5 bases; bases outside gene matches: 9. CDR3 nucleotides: TGTGCCAGCAGCCTTCAACGGGGACAGGGGCACGAGCAGTACTTC. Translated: CASSLQRGQGHEQYF.

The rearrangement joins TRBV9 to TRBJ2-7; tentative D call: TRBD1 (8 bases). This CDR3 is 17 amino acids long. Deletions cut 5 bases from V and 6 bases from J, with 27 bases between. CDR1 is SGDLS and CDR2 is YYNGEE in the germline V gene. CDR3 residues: CASSVKPNGQGGGEQYF. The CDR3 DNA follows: TGTGCCAGCAGTGTCAAGCCCAACGGACAGGGAGGGGGCGAGCAGTACTTC.

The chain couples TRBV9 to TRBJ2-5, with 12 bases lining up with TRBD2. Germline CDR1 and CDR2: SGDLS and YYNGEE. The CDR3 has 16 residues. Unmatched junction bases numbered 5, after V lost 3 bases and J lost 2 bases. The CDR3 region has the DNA TGTGCCAGCAGCGGCGGACTAGCGGGAACACAAGAGACCCAGTACTTC. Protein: CASSGGLAGTQETQYF.

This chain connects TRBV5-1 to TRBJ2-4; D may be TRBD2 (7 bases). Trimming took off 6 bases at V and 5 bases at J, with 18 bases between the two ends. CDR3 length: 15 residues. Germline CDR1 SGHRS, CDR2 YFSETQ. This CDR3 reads CASKRGGGPENIQYF. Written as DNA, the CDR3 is TGCGCCAGCAAAAGAGGGGGGGGCCCGGAAAACATTCAGTACTTC. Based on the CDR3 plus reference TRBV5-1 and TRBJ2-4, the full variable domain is KAGVTQTPRYLIKTRGQQVTLSCSPISGHRSVSWYQQTPGQGLQFLFEYFSETQRNKGNFPGRFSGRQFSNSRSEMNVSTLELGDSALYLCASKRGGGPENIQYFGAGTRLSVL.

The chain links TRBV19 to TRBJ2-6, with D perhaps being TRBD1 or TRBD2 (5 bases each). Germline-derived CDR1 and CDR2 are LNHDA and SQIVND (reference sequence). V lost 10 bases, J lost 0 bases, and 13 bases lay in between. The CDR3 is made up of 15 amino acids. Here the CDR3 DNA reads TGTGCCACCGCTGGGGGTCTCTCTGGGGCCAACGTCCTGACTTTC. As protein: CATAGGLSGANVLTF.

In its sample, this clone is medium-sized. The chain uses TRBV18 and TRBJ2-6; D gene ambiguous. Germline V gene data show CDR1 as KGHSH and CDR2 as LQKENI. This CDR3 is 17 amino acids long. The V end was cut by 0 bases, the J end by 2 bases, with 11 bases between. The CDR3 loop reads CASSPPLGPTGANVLTF. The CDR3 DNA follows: TGTGCCAGCTCACCACCCCTCGGCCCCACTGGGGCCAACGTCCTGACTTTC.